A selection of T cell receptor beta chains follows, all from one sample in a study of blood T cells in healthy people across ages. TCRdb reprocessed the 5' RACE reads via MiXCR and lists one record per CDR3 protein. The sample carries some 900,000 distinct CDR3 sequences, about 48% recorded once. What was sequenced was blood. All receptors come from a young man in good health. CDR3s include the opening cysteine and the closing phenylalanine or tryptophan. Fields, in order: D gene, J gene, clone size, V gene, CDR3 DNA, CDR3 protein. A D gene is named only where the DNA matches it firmly. The listing skips clone size in some rows; elsewhere it reads once, few, many or a size class.

>-|TRBJ1-4|-|TRBV5-1
TGCGCCAGCAGCCATGGATCGGGGGGAACTAATGAAAAACTGTTTTTT
CASSHGSGGTNEKLFF
>-|TRBJ2-3|-|TRBV12-5
TGTGCTAGTGGTTTGGGGGATACGCAGTATTTT
CASGLGDTQYF
>-|TRBJ1-4|-|TRBV18
TGTGCCAGCTCACCACAAGAAGAGAATGAAAAACTGTTTTTT
CASSPQEENEKLFF
>-|TRBJ2-7|few|TRBV6-1
TGTGCCAGCACCGCAAGGTCCTACGAGCAGTACTTC
CASTARSYEQYF
>TRBD1|TRBJ2-1|-|TRBV7-8
TGTGCCAGCAGCTCCGCCCCCAACCGGGACAGGGGATTGAATGAGCAGTTCTTC
CASSSAPNRDRGLNEQFF
>-|TRBJ2-1|-|TRBV20-1
TGCAGTGCTAGAGGCCCCCAGAGCTCCTACAATGAGCAGTTCTTC
CSARGPQSSYNEQFF
>-|TRBJ2-4|few|TRBV20-1
TGCAGTGCTAGAGATTTCGGCCGGACCGACATTCAGTACTTC
CSARDFGRTDIQYF
>-|TRBJ1-5|-|TRBV9
TGTGCCAGCAGCGCCCGGGGAGGGCCGAATCAGCCCCAGCATTTT
CASSARGGPNQPQHF
>TRBD1|TRBJ1-1|-|TRBV30
TGTGCCTGGAGTGTGGGACAGCACACTGAAGCTTTCTTT
CAWSVGQHTEAFF
>-|TRBJ1-3|few|TRBV4-3
TGCGCCAGCAGCCAAGAGAGAAGCTCTGGAAACACCATATATTTT
CASSQERSSGNTIYF
>-|TRBJ2-3|few|TRBV5-1
TGCGCCAGCAGCTTGACGGGACCGGAGGATACGCAGTATTTT
CASSLTGPEDTQYF
>-|TRBJ2-3|-|TRBV20-1
TGCAGTGCCTACCCCGGGACTCGGATCACAGATACGCAGTATTTT
CSAYPGTRITDTQYF
>-|TRBJ2-3|-|TRBV9
TGTGCCAGCGGGAGGGGGACCTCCAAACACACAGATACGCAGTATTTT
CASGRGTSKHTDTQYF
>-|TRBJ1-1|-|TRBV6-6
TGTGCCAGCAAATGGACGGAGAACACTGAGGCTTTCTTT
CASKWTENTEAFF
>TRBD1|TRBJ2-4|few|TRBV27
TGTGCCAGCAGTTTGGGGACAGGGGGAAACATTCAGTACTTC
CASSLGTGGNIQYF
>-|TRBJ2-5|few|TRBV20-1
TGCAGTGCTAGCTCCAAGGTGGAGACCCAGTACTTC
CSASSKVETQYF
>TRBD1|TRBJ1-2|-|TRBV7-2
TGTGCCAGCAGTCATGGGACAGGGAAGGATGGCTACACCTTC
CASSHGTGKDGYTF
>-|TRBJ2-4|-|TRBV7-9
TGTGCCAGCAGCGATACAGTAATGCTCCAGTACTTC
CASSDTVMLQYF
>TRBD2|TRBJ2-1|-|TRBV9
TGTGCCAGCACCTGGGGACTAACAGCTTCCTACAATGAGCAGTTCTTC
CASTWGLTASYNEQFF
>-|TRBJ2-3|-|TRBV12-3/TRBV12-4
TGTGCCAGCAGTTTAGGTCGGGGGAGAGATACGCAGTATTTT
CASSLGRGRDTQYF
>-|TRBJ2-4|-|TRBV29-1
TGCAGCACCCAGCTGGTCGGGGCGGGTGGAACCAAAAACATTCAGTACTTC
CSTQLVGAGGTKNIQYF
>TRBD1|TRBJ2-7|few|TRBV3-1
TGTGCCAGCAGCCAGGGCCCGGACAGGGCCTACGAGCAGTACTTC
CASSQGPDRAYEQYF
>TRBD2|TRBJ2-3|-|TRBV7-3
TGTGCCAGCAGCTTATGGGGCGGGGGGGTCCGCAGAGATACGCAGTATTTT
CASSLWGGGVRRDTQYF
>-|TRBJ2-7|few|TRBV6-1
TGTGCCAGCAGTGAGGTAGACACGGACTCCTACGAGCAGTACTTC
CASSEVDTDSYEQYF
>-|TRBJ1-2|-|TRBV21-1
TGTGCCAGCAGCAGTTGGGACGTCCAGAATGGCTACACCTTC
CASSSWDVQNGYTF
>-|TRBJ2-7|-|TRBV28
TGTGCCAGCGCGGATTACGAGCAGTACTTC
CASADYEQYF
>-|TRBJ1-2|-|TRBV29-1
TGCAGCGTTGCGAAGGATAAGTATGGCTACACCTTC
CSVAKDKYGYTF
>-|TRBJ1-5|-|TRBV20-1
TGCAGTGCTAGAGGACTGAATAGCAATCAGCCCCAGCATTTT
CSARGLNSNQPQHF
>-|TRBJ2-1|-|TRBV5-1
TGCGCCAGAGTGAGGAGCGGGCGAGACAATGAGCAGTTCTTC
CARVRSGRDNEQFF
>-|TRBJ2-7|few|TRBV7-9
TGTGCCAGCACCACAGGTCTAAGCGAGCAGTACTTC
CASTTGLSEQYF
>TRBD1|TRBJ1-4|-|TRBV15
TGTGCCACCAGGGACAGGGAAAGCACTAATGAAAAACTGTTTTTT
CATRDRESTNEKLFF
>-|TRBJ2-5|-|TRBV7-2
TGTGCCAGCAGAAGAAGAGGAGGATCCCAAGAGACCCAGTACTTC
CASRRRGGSQETQYF
>TRBD2|TRBJ2-5|-|TRBV7-2
TGTGCCAGCAGCTTAGCAGGACTAGCGGGGGCAGAGACCCAGTACTTC
CASSLAGLAGAETQYF
>-|TRBJ2-7|many|TRBV2
TGTGCCAGCACCCAGGAGAATTTCTCCTACGAGCAGTACTTC
CASTQENFSYEQYF
>TRBD2|TRBJ2-1|-|TRBV12-3/TRBV12-4
TGTGCCAGCAGTTCCCAGGGACTAGCGGCCGGGGGTGAGCAGTTCTTC
CASSSQGLAAGGEQFF
>TRBD2|TRBJ2-3|many|TRBV4-3
TGCGCCAGCAGCCAAGCCCTAGCGGGGACAGATACGCAGTATTTT
CASSQALAGTDTQYF
>TRBD1|TRBJ1-1|few|TRBV24-1
TGTGCCACCAGCGTTTGGACAGGGAACACTGAAGCTTTCTTT
CATSVWTGNTEAFF
>TRBD2|TRBJ2-7|-|TRBV27
TGTGCCAGCAGTTTATCTGGACTAGCGGGGAACTACGAGCAGTACTTC
CASSLSGLAGNYEQYF
>TRBD2|TRBJ2-7|-|TRBV2
TGTGCCAGCAGTGACGGACTAGCGGGGGGGCTGAGGGAGCAGTACTTC
CASSDGLAGGLREQYF
>-|TRBJ1-2|few|TRBV20-1
TGCAGTGCGGAATATGGCTACACCTTC
CSAEYGYTF
>-|TRBJ1-6|once|TRBV27
TGTGCCAGCAGTTTAGGGTATTGGGATTCACCCCTCCACTTT
CASSLGYWDSPLHF
>TRBD1|TRBJ2-5|-|TRBV28
TGTGCCAGCAGTCCCCAGGGACAGGGGGCCGAGACCCAGTACTTC
CASSPQGQGAETQYF
>TRBD1|TRBJ2-5|-|TRBV11-1
TGTGTCAGCAGCTTAGCGTCGTACGGCAGGGGGCCGAATTCAGCTATAGAGACCCAGTACTTC
CVSSLASYGRGPNSAIETQYF
>TRBD1|TRBJ2-7|-|TRBV3-1
TGTGCCAGCAGCCAAGTAAGATCCCAGGGGGCCGAGCAGTACTTC
CASSQVRSQGAEQYF
>-|TRBJ1-2|-|TRBV19
TGTGCCAGTAGTATCGGCGGTGGAGGATACGGCTATGGCTACACCTTC
CASSIGGGGYGYGYTF
>-|TRBJ2-3|-|TRBV5-8
TGTGCCAGCAGCGTGGCTGGGTTTTCGGATACGCAGTATTTT
CASSVAGFSDTQYF
>TRBD1|TRBJ1-1|few|TRBV25-1
TGTGCCAGCACGGGAGGGGGCGGGGGATATAACACTGAAGCTTTCTTT
CASTGGGGGYNTEAFF
>-|TRBJ2-5|-|TRBV12-5
TGTGCTAGTGGTTTACCGGGGCGAGAGACCCAGTACTTC
CASGLPGRETQYF
>TRBD2|TRBJ2-1|-|TRBV27
TGTGCCAGCAGTTTCGGGAGCGGGGGAAAGGATGAGCAGTTCTTC
CASSFGSGGKDEQFF